This T cell receptor (beta chain) was profiled in a study of blood T cell repertoires in COVID-19. The method was immunoSEQ multiplex PCR; TCRdb's version includes in-frame clones alone and lacks a portion of them. The sample has over 90,000 clones, 70% to 90% seen once. CDR1 and CDR2 from the germline V gene are SGHTA and FQGNSA. V lost 4 bases, J lost 1 base, and 3 bases stayed unmatched. This CDR3 is built from 15 residues. The rearrangement uses TRBV7-2 and TRBJ1-5; 8 bases fit TRBD1. The sequencing sample was made of peripheral blood. The sequence came from a man between 50 and 59 years old with active COVID-19. The CDR3 here is CASSSQGASNQPQHF. For the CDR3, the DNA is TGTGCCAGCAGCTCGCAGGGGGCGAGCAATCAGCCCCAGCATTTT.